This T cell receptor (beta chain) originates from a study of blood T cell repertoires in COVID-19. Whole-study context: Researchers got acute and convalescent COVID-19 samples from the United States, Italy and Spain. The analysed material was cDNA or gDNA that came from T cells, B-cell-depleted T cells, or PBMCs.

Method: immunoSEQ multiplex PCR; TCRdb's copy keeps in-frame clones and lacks some. This table has 430,000 or so clones, about 90% appearing once. Patients at the Seattle site were enrolled during active infection and followed longitudinally. Sequences were obtained from peripheral blood. The origin of this receptor is a man aged 18-30 years with COVID-19, enrolled during active disease.

CDR3 DNA sequence: TGTGCCAGCAGTGAAGTGTTAGTTACCTATGGCTACACCTTC. The encoded protein is CASSEVLVTYGYTF. The chain carries TRBV6-1 and TRBJ1-2; D gene unclear. Germline V gene sequence: CDR1 MNHNS, CDR2 SASEGT. The CDR3 covers 14 residues. Trimming removed 1 base from V and 4 bases from J, with 10 bases in between.